This T cell receptor beta chain originates from a study of tumor-infiltrating lymphocytes in primary liver carcinoma. As for the study in general: Productive TCRbeta read yields ran from roughly 4 to 7.5 million per sample and were similar between tissues.

It was unsorted whole blood that yielded blood RNA, and germline DNA was also extracted. There are 13 residues in the CDR3. Trimming shortened V by 5 bases and J by 9 bases, and 16 bases separated the two germline ends. Germline assignment: CDR1 MNHEY and CDR2 SVGAGI. As for this clonotype: Antigen unknown.

Regarding the study as a whole: Tumors significantly exceeded blood in top-250-clone fraction (p = 0.039).

TCR beta cDNA was made from approximately 540 ng total RNA with a constant-region primer. Three-round nested multiplex PCR performed with slightly modified ARM-PCR produced the TCR beta libraries. The first two PCR rounds used TRBV1-TRBV30 forward primers with a C-beta reverse primer, roughly 10 cycles each. TCRdb itself ran the multiplex PCR reads through MiXCR, one entry per CDR3 protein. Of about 310,000 distinct CDR3 sequences in the sample, 50% to 75% are singletons; the top ten hold over 15%. The TCR sequence derives from a woman aged 25 to 39 with primary liver carcinoma and hepatitis B virus infection. The chain links TRBV6-5 to TRBJ1-2; tentative D call: TRBD1 (6 bases). Input material: peripheral blood. CDR3 loop: CASSLRGGASYTF. Written as DNA, the CDR3 is TGTGCCAGCAGTCTTCGCGGGGGGGCCAGCTACACCTTC.